The 27 T cell receptor beta chains below were found in one sample sequenced in a study of blood T cell repertoires in COVID-19. Data came from immunoSEQ multiplex PCR; TCRdb stores just in-frame clones and leaves some out. This table holds around 140,000 clones, 75% to 90% found once. Sequencing was done on a sample of peripheral blood. These receptors all come from a man between 50 and 59 years old with active COVID-19.

The V and J genes are TRBV9 and TRBJ1-1; D may be TRBD1 (5 bases). CDR1 and CDR2 from the germline V gene are SGDLS and YYNGEE. V lost 2 bases, J lost 1 base, and 9 bases lay in between. CDR3 length equals 14 residues. The CDR3 sequence is CASSVRGENTEAFF. The CDR3 bases are TGTGCCAGCAGCGTCCGGGGGGAGAACACTGAAGCTTTCTTT. The entire variable domain, with the rest obtained from reference TRBV9 and TRBJ1-1, is as follows: DSGVTQTPKHLITATGQRVTLRCSPRSGDLSVYWYQQSLDQGLQFLIQYYNGEERAKGNILERFSAQQFPDLHSELNLSSLELGDSALYFCASSVRGENTEAFFGQGTRLTVV.

This chain links TRBV19 with TRBJ2-5; 8 bases align to TRBD1. Losses at the gene ends were 3 bases for V and 5 bases for J; bases not matched to a gene: 8. The CDR3 contains 15 residues. CDR1 LNHDA and CDR2 SQIVND come from the germline V gene (reference sequence). Here the CDR3 DNA reads TGTGCCAGTAGTATGATGGGCAGGGGGCTTGAGACCCAGTACTTC. It codes for CASSMMGRGLETQYF.

The rearrangement uses TRBV9 and TRBJ2-5; 7 bases align to TRBD1. The CDR3 contains 14 residues. Germline V gives CDR1 SGDLS, CDR2 YYNGEE. The V gene end was trimmed by 2 bases and the J gene end by 5 bases; junction bases not matched to a gene: 6. CDR3 in DNA: TGTGCCAGCAGCGTGACAGGGTCCCCGGAGACCCAGTACTTC. Its translation is CASSVTGSPETQYF.

V is TRBV7-9 and J is TRBJ1-3, with TRBD1 as a possible D gene (6 bases). The CDR3 runs to 14 residues. The germline gives CDR1 SEHNR, CDR2 FQNEAQ (reference sequence). V was trimmed by 5 bases and J by 4 bases, leaving 12 bases between them. CDR3 DNA sequence: TGTGCCAGCAGCGTACAGGGTGAGGGAAACACCATATATTTT. It specifies CASSVQGEGNTIYF.

The chain joins TRBV15 to TRBJ2-1; 8 bases agree with TRBD1. This CDR3 has 16 residues. V gave up 1 base and J gave up 7 bases; unmatched junction bases: 9. CDR1 and CDR2 (germline): LNHNV, YYDKDF (reference sequence). The CDR3: CATSRGGRGQENEQFF. The CDR3 bases are TGTGCCACCAGCAGAGGCGGCAGGGGGCAGGAGAATGAGCAGTTCTTC.

For the CDR3, the DNA is TGTGCCAGCAGCTTAGTAGGTAGCGGGGGCCCTCAGTATTTT. This sequence encodes CASSLVGSGGPQYF. The J gene is TRBJ2-3, the V gene TRBV7-9, with TRBD2 matching 9 bases. J lost 12 bases, V lost 1 base, and 8 bases had no gene match. CDR1 SEHNR and CDR2 FQNEAQ come from the germline V gene (reference sequence). The CDR3 contains 14 residues.

This clone was observed a few times. The gene calls are TRBV19 and TRBJ2-7; 8 nucleotides match TRBD1. Per germline, CDR1 LNHDA and CDR2 SQIVND (reference sequence). V trimming: 6 bases; J trimming: 0 bases; junction bases outside the gene matches: 4. The CDR3 runs 14 residues. The CDR3 spells CASSLTGVSYEQYF. In DNA form, the CDR3 reads TGTGCCAGTAGCTTGACAGGGGTCTCCTACGAGCAGTACTTC.

The chain employs TRBV2 and TRBJ2-3; D remains unclear. Germline assignment: CDR1 SNHLY and CDR2 FYNNEI. Trimming removed 6 bases at V and 0 bases at J, with 10 bases between. The CDR3 sequence is 14 residues long. CDR3 sequence reads: CASSPLTSTDTQYF. In DNA, the CDR3 is TGTGCCAGCAGCCCCCTAACTAGCACAGATACGCAGTATTTT.

The chain combines TRBV13 with TRBJ1-2, with a weak D call TRBD1 (5 bases). The germline V and J ends were trimmed by 3 bases and 4 bases, with 9 bases remaining between them. The germline V gene has CDR1 PRHDT and CDR2 FYEKMQ (reference sequence). This CDR3 is built from 13 residues. Here the CDR3 DNA reads TGTGCCAGCAGCTTTCGGGGGAGCTATGGCTACACCTTC. Its protein product is CASSFRGSYGYTF.

This chain uses TRBV30 with TRBJ1-5; 10 bases are a match to TRBD1. Looked up from germline, CDR1 is GTSNPN and CDR2 is SVGIG (reference sequence). The CDR3 consists of 15 residues. As DNA, the CDR3 is TGTGCTTCGGGACAGGGGAATATAAGGAGTCAGCCCCAGCATTTT. Residues: CASGQGNIRSQPQHF.

J is TRBJ2-5 and V is TRBV9; a possible D gene is TRBD2 (6 bases). Deletions cut 1 base from V and 7 bases from J, with 14 bases between. This CDR3 has 14 amino acids. Germline values: CDR1 SGDLS, CDR2 YYNGEE. The CDR3 spells CASSVRGAKGTQYF. The CDR3 DNA sequence: TGTGCCAGCAGCGTACGCGGGGCCAAAGGGACCCAGTACTTC.

This chain joins TRBV5-4 and TRBJ2-5, with 9 bases identical to TRBD2. This CDR3 has 14 residues. V lost 9 bases and J lost 4; bases outside the gene matches: 10. The V gene's germline CDR1 is SGHNT and CDR2 YYREEE (reference sequence). CDR3 region: CATTPAGGSETQYF. CDR3 sequence (DNA): TGTGCCACCACCCCGGCGGGGGGGTCAGAGACCCAGTACTTC.

The chain is built from TRBV5-4 and TRBJ2-2; 11 nucleotides agree with TRBD1. The CDR3 loop spans 16 amino acids. V was clipped by 4 bases and J by 6 bases; unmatched bases: 8. Per the germline V gene, CDR1 is SGHNT and CDR2 is YYREEE (reference sequence). CDR3 sequence: CASSPPGQGVPGELFF. The CDR3 nucleotides are TGTGCCAGCAGCCCCCCGGGACAGGGGGTCCCCGGGGAGCTGTTTTTT.

The chain carries TRBV30 and TRBJ2-5; maybe TRBD2 (6 bases). This CDR3 is built from 13 residues. Germline loops: CDR1 GTSNPN, CDR2 SVGIG (reference sequence). Trimming removed 4 bases from V and 4 bases from J, with 13 bases in between. The CDR3 DNA sequence: TGTGCCTGGAACCTCGGGGGTGGAGAGACCCAGTACTTC. Translating it yields CAWNLGGGETQYF.

The chain carries TRBV9 and TRBJ1-1; 7 bases are shared with TRBD1. V was clipped by 0 bases and J by 4 bases; unmatched bases: 9. The CDR3 extends over 16 amino acids. Germline V gives CDR1 SGDLS, CDR2 YYNGEE. CDR3 residues: CASSVGGATGTTEAFF. DNA of the CDR3: TGTGCCAGCAGCGTAGGAGGTGCGACAGGGACCACTGAAGCTTTCTTT. The variable domain in full, completed from reference TRBV9 and TRBJ1-1, reads DSGVTQTPKHLITATGQRVTLRCSPRSGDLSVYWYQQSLDQGLQFLIQYYNGEERAKGNILERFSAQQFPDLHSELNLSSLELGDSALYFCASSVGGATGTTEAFFGQGTRLTVV.

The chain uses TRBV29-1 and TRBJ2-7; TRBD1 matches at 9 bases. From germline, CDR1 is SQVTM and CDR2 ANQGSEA. The V gene end was trimmed by 2 bases and the J gene end by 3 bases; junction bases not matched to a gene: 5. The CDR3 runs to 14 residues. CDR3: CSVEKGQGIYEQYF. The CDR3 DNA follows: TGCAGCGTTGAAAAGGGACAGGGAATCTACGAGCAGTACTTC.

The chain couples TRBV6-1 to TRBJ2-7; D not resolved. Germline V gene sequence: CDR1 MNHNS, CDR2 SASEGT. The CDR3 sequence is 12 residues long. V lost 2 bases to trimming and J lost 3 bases, with 5 bases between them. CDR3 amino acids: CASSESRYEQYF. In nucleotides, the CDR3 is TGTGCCAGCAGTGAAAGCCGCTACGAGCAGTACTTC.

The chain uses TRBV6-2 or TRBV6-3 and TRBJ1-3; no firm D call. Trimming stripped 4 bases from V and 0 bases from J, with 4 bases between. The CDR3 contains 13 residues. The germline gives CDR1 MNHEY, CDR2 SVGEGT. The CDR3 DNA follows: TGTGCCAGCAGTTTCAGCTCTGGAAACACCATATATTTT. As protein: CASSFSSGNTIYF.

There are many counts of this clone. V usage is TRBV4-1 and J usage is TRBJ1-2; TRBD1 agrees at 10 bases. The CDR3 consists of 14 residues. Germline assignment: CDR1 MGHRA and CDR2 YSYEKL. Losses at the gene ends were 3 bases for V and 4 bases for J; bases not matched to a gene: 2. The CDR3 nucleotides are TGCGCCAGCAGCCAGGGACAGGGGTCCTATGGCTACACCTTC. It is translated as CASSQGQGSYGYTF.

The rearrangement links TRBV2 to TRBJ1-1; D is unclear. V was trimmed by 0 bases and J by 6 bases, leaving 8 bases between them. Germline loops: CDR1 SNHLY, CDR2 FYNNEI. The CDR3 sequence is 13 residues long. In nucleotides, the CDR3 is TGTGCCAGCAGTGAAGCGTGGAGGGCTGAAGCTTTCTTT. Amino acids: CASSEAWRAEAFF.

The rearrangement joins TRBV6-1 to TRBJ1-5; D gene ambiguous. The CDR3 is made up of 14 amino acids. In germline, CDR1 is MNHNS, CDR2 SASEGT. V was clipped by 3 bases and J by 0 bases, with 6 bases between them. CDR3 loop: CASSDNYSNQPQHF. CDR3 sequence (DNA): TGTGCCAGCAGTGACAACTATAGCAATCAGCCCCAGCATTTT.

The chain is built from TRBV7-9 and TRBJ2-3; a weak D match, TRBD2 (5 bases). CDR3 length: 15 amino acids. From germline, CDR1 is SEHNR and CDR2 FQNEAQ (reference sequence). V lost 0 bases and J lost 4, with 11 bases in between. The CDR3 spells CASSLALRGADTQYF. The CDR3 coding sequence is TGTGCCAGCAGCTTAGCGCTCCGGGGAGCAGATACGCAGTATTTT. Full variable domain (rest looked up from reference TRBV7-9 and TRBJ2-3): DTGVSQNPRHKITKRGQNVTFRCDPISEHNRLYWYRQTLGQGPEFLTYFQNEAQLEKSRLLSDRFSAERPKGSFSTLEIQRTEQGDSAMYLCASSLALRGADTQYFGPGTRLTVL.

This chain connects TRBV11-2 to TRBJ2-7; 9 bases are a match to TRBD1. V lost 5 bases to trimming and J lost 2 bases; unmatched junction nucleotides: 10. CDR1 is SGHAT and CDR2 is FQNNGV in the germline V gene. This CDR3 has 16 amino acids. The CDR3 reads CASSTGQGQRTYEQYF. The CDR3 DNA is TGTGCCAGCAGCACGGGACAGGGCCAAAGGACCTACGAGCAGTACTTC.

The chain is built from TRBV18 and TRBJ1-5; D unresolved. V lost 4 bases and J lost 4, with 17 bases in between. The CDR3 has 16 amino acids. The germline V gene has CDR1 KGHSH and CDR2 LQKENI. DNA of the CDR3: TGTGCCAGCTCACTCAGTCCTAGGACGGGGAATCAGCCCCAGCATTTT. Protein sequence: CASSLSPRTGNQPQHF.

The genes are TRBV2 and TRBJ1-1; TRBD1 aligns across 7 bases. J was trimmed by 1 base and V by 5 bases; bases with no gene match: 4. This CDR3 comprises 14 residues. CDR1 is SNHLY, CDR2 FYNNEI, per germline. This CDR3 reads CASSPGTANTEAFF. In nucleotides, the CDR3 is TGTGCCAGCAGTCCCGGGACAGCGAACACTGAAGCTTTCTTT. Based on the CDR3 plus reference TRBV2 and TRBJ1-1, the full variable domain is EPEVTQTPSHQVTQMGQEVILRCVPISNHLYFYWYRQILGQKVEFLVSFYNNEISEKSEIFDDQFSVERPDGSNFTLKIRSTKLEDSAMYFCASSPGTANTEAFFGQGTRLTVV.

The rearrangement uses TRBV12-5 and TRBJ2-5; 10 bases line up with TRBD2. V lost 0 bases to trimming and J lost 1 base; unmatched junction nucleotides: 14. The CDR3 is 20 residues long. Germline values: CDR1 LGHNT, CDR2 FRNRAP. The CDR3 is CASGLVLGAGGPNIQETQYF. The CDR3 DNA is TGTGCTAGTGGTTTGGTACTTGGAGCGGGGGGGCCAAATATCCAAGAGACCCAGTACTTC.

The CDR3: CASRTLAGGIYEQYF. The CDR3 DNA reads TGTGCCAGCAGGACTCTAGCGGGGGGGATCTACGAGCAGTACTTC. The rearrangement links TRBV6-5 to TRBJ2-7; 12 bases are a match to TRBD2. Germline values: CDR1 MNHEY, CDR2 SVGAGI. V shed 6 bases and J 3 bases; nucleotides not matched to a gene: 6. The CDR3 is 15 amino acids.